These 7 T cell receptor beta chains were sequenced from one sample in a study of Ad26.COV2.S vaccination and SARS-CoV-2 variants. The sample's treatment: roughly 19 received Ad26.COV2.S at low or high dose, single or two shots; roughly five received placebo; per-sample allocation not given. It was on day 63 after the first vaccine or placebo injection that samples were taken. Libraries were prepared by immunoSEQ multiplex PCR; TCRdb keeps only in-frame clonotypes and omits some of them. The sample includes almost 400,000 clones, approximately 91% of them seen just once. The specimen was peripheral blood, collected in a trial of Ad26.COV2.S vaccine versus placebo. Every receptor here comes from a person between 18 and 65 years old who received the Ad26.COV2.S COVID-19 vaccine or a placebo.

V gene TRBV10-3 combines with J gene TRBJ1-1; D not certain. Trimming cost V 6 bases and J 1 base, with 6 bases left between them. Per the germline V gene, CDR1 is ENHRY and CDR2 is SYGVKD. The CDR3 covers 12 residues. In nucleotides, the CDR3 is TGTGCCATCAGAGCCCCGAACACTGAAGCTTTCTTT. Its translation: CAIRAPNTEAFF.

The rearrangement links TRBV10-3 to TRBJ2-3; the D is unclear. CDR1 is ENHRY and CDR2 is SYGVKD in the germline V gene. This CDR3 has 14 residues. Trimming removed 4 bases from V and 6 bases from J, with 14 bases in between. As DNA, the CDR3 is TGTGCCATCAGTGGGTCCGACGCAGCCGATACGCAGTATTTT. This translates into CAISGSDAADTQYF.

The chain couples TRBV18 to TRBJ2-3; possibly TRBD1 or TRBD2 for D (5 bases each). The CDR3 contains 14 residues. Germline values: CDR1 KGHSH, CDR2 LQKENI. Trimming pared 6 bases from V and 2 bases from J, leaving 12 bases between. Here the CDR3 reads CASSGRGDTDTQYF. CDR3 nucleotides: TGTGCCAGCTCTGGAAGAGGGGACACAGATACGCAGTATTTT.

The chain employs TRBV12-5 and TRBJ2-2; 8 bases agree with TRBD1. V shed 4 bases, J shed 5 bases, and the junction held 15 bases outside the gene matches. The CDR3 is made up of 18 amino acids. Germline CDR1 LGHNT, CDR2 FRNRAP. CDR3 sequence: CASGSSPGQERTTGELFF. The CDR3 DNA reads TGTGCTAGTGGTTCCTCCCCGGGACAGGAGCGTACTACCGGGGAGCTGTTTTTT. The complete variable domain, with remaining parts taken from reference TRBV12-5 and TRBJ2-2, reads DARVTQTPRHKVTEMGQEVTMRCQPILGHNTVFWYRQTMMQGLELLAYFRNRAPLDDSGMPKDRFSAEMPDATLATLKIQPSEPRDSAVYFCASGSSPGQERTTGELFFGEGSRLTVL.

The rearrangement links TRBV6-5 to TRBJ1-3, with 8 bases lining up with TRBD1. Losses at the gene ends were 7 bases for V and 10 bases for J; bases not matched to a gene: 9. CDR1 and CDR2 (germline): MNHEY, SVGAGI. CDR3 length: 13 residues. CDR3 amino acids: CASIEWDRWTIYF. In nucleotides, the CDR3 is TGTGCCAGCATCGAATGGGACAGGTGGACCATATATTTT.

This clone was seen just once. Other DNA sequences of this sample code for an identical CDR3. CDR3 DNA: TGTGCCAGCAGCCAAGGCTCCTACGAGCAGTACTTC. Protein product: CASSQGSYEQYF. The chain joins TRBV3-1 (or the pseudogene TRBV3-2) to TRBJ2-7; D is undetermined. V shed 1 base and J shed 0 bases, with 1 base lying between them. Germline CDR1 and CDR2: LGHDT and YNNKEL (reference sequence). CDR3 length: 12 residues.

CDR3 amino acids: CASSGQPLSEQYF. DNA for the CDR3: TGTGCCAGCAGCGGACAGCCTCTCTCCGAGCAGTACTTC. The V call is TRBV9, the J call TRBJ2-7, with a tentative D call TRBD1 (5 bases). V was trimmed by 3 bases and J by 6 bases, leaving 13 bases between them. The CDR3 sequence is 13 residues long. Germline V gene data show CDR1 as SGDLS and CDR2 as YYNGEE.